One sample yielded the 27 T cell receptor beta chains listed below, sequenced in a study of cytotoxic CD8 clonotypes in ibrutinib-treated CLL. Method: immunoSEQ multiplex PCR; TCRdb's copy keeps in-frame clones and lacks some. The data hold approximately 100,000 clones, with 58% observed a single time. The specimen was PBMCs, collected after 24 months of ibrutinib treatment. The receptor source for this set is a human donor with chronic lymphocytic leukemia.

This clone was seen a handful of times. This chain joins TRBV4-1 and TRBJ1-4, with 8 bases identical to TRBD1. Germline trimming cut 3 bases from V and 5 bases from J; bases unmatched to any gene: 5. Germline V gene data show CDR1 as MGHRA and CDR2 as YSYEKL. The CDR3 is 15 amino acids. The CDR3 DNA is TGCGCCAGCAGCCAGGACGACAGGGGAAATGAAAAACTGTTTTTT. Translation: CASSQDDRGNEKLFF.

There are a few counts of this clone. This chain connects TRBV7-8 to TRBJ1-3; TRBD1 might be the D (6 bases). Germline V CDR1 and CDR2: SGHVS, FQNEAQ. Trimming took off 6 bases at V and 2 bases at J, with 14 bases between the two ends. The CDR3 covers 15 residues. The CDR3 DNA reads as TGTGCCAGCAGTCCGCTGGGGGCGGCTGGAAACACCATATATTTT. It specifies CASSPLGAAGNTIYF.

The V call is TRBV30, the J call TRBJ2-5; 7 bases align to TRBD1. The CDR3 totals 16 residues. V shed 3 bases, J shed 4 bases, and the junction held 14 bases outside the gene matches. Germline CDR1 reads GTSNPN; CDR2 reads SVGIG (reference sequence). The CDR3 DNA reads TGTGCCTGGAGCCGTCGGGGCAGGGGGATGAGAGAGACCCAGTACTTC. It yields the protein CAWSRRGRGMRETQYF.

This chain joins TRBV7-2 and TRBJ2-7, with TRBD1 matching 8 bases. CDR3 length: 14 amino acids. Germline loops: CDR1 SGHTA, CDR2 FQGNSA. Trimming removed 3 bases from V and 6 bases from J; junction bases left unmatched: 7. The CDR3, as DNA: TGTGCCAGCAGCTTGGACAGGGACGTGGTCGAGCAGTACTTC. Protein product: CASSLDRDVVEQYF.

Concerning this clone itself: The identical CDR3 is also encoded by other nucleotide sequences in the sample. The V and J genes are TRBV18 and TRBJ1-2; D is perhaps TRBD1 (5 bases). V was clipped by 3 bases and J by 2 bases, with 7 bases between them. The CDR3 spans 13 residues. Germline loops: CDR1 KGHSH, CDR2 LQKENI. This CDR3 reads CASSPDRNYGYTF. The CDR3 DNA reads TGTGCCAGCTCACCTGACAGAAACTATGGCTACACCTTC.

The chain has TRBV6-6 and TRBJ2-5; D call uncertain. V was pared by 2 bases and J by 2 bases, with 12 bases between. Germline V gene lookup returns CDR1 MNHNY and CDR2 SVGAGI (reference sequence). This CDR3 spans 15 amino acids. In DNA, the CDR3 is TGTGCCAGCAGTTACCCTGGCCGGAAACAAGAGACCCAGTACTTC. Its protein product is CASSYPGRKQETQYF.

The chain uses TRBV7-9 and TRBJ1-3, with unresolved D. The V and J ends lost 2 bases and 5 bases respectively, with 7 bases between them. Germline V CDR1 and CDR2: SEHNR, FQNEAQ (reference sequence). The CDR3 has 13 residues. In nucleotides, the CDR3 is TGTGCCAGCAGCTTAAGTGGGAGAAACACCATATATTTT. Its protein product is CASSLSGRNTIYF.

This clone was seen more than once but under ten times. The chain joins TRBV4-3 to TRBJ1-2; 8 bases are shared with TRBD1. The length of the CDR3 is 16 residues. J gave up 6 bases and V 4 bases, and 13 bases lay outside the gene matches. The germline V gene has CDR1 LGHNA and CDR2 YSLEER. Here the CDR3 DNA reads TGCGCCAGCAGCCCAAGCGCCTTGGACAGGGCGAATGGCTACACCTTC. This sequence encodes CASSPSALDRANGYTF.

This chain joins TRBV27 and TRBJ1-5; the D gene is possibly TRBD1 (5 bases). Per the germline V gene, CDR1 is MNHEY and CDR2 is SMNVEV (reference sequence). The CDR3 contains 15 residues. The V end was cut by 3 bases, the J end by 2 bases, with 11 bases between. The CDR3, as DNA: TGTGCCAGCAGTTTTCGGGGGGGACGCAATCAGCCCCAGCATTTT. This translates into CASSFRGGRNQPQHF.

V is TRBV30 and J is TRBJ1-1; D perhaps matches TRBD1 (5 bases). This CDR3 contains 13 residues. The V end was cut by 4 bases, the J end by 7 bases, with 16 bases between. The germline CDR1 and CDR2 sequences are GTSNPN and SVGIG (reference sequence). Written as DNA, the CDR3 is TGTGCCTGGAACTCGTTACGGGGGTTTGAAGCTTTCTTT. Encoded protein: CAWNSLRGFEAFF.

This clone turned up a few times. This CDR3 is also generated by other DNA sequences in the sample. The CDR3 here is CAWSPGAQETQYF. The CDR3 DNA is TGTGCCTGGAGTCCCGGGGCTCAAGAGACCCAGTACTTC. The chain employs TRBV30 and TRBJ2-5; tentatively, D is TRBD1 or TRBD2 (5 bases each). This CDR3 comprises 13 residues. Germline V gene data show CDR1 as GTSNPN and CDR2 as SVGIG (reference sequence). Trimming left V 2 bases short and J 2 bases short, with 9 bases between. The full variable domain, completed using reference TRBV30 and TRBJ2-5, is SQTIHQWPATLVQPVGSPLSLECTVEGTSNPNLYWYRQAAGRGLQLLFYSVGIGQISSEVPQNLSASRPQDRQFILSSKKLLLSDSGFYLCAWSPGAQETQYFGPGTRLLVL.

The CDR3 spells CASSLRGVENIQYF. As DNA, the CDR3 is TGTGCCAGCAGTTTAAGGGGCGTTGAAAACATTCAGTACTTC. V usage is TRBV27 and J usage is TRBJ2-4; D is possibly TRBD1 (5 bases). There are 14 residues in the CDR3. CDR1 MNHEY and CDR2 SMNVEV come from the germline V gene (reference sequence). V shed 2 bases and J shed 5 bases, with 10 bases lying between them.

This clone was counted a single time. The chain carries TRBV15 and TRBJ2-7; 10 nucleotides line up with TRBD2. The junction had 4 bases not matched to a gene; V was cut back by 0 bases and J by 2 bases. This CDR3 spans 16 amino acids. The V gene's germline CDR1 is LNHNV and CDR2 YYDKDF (reference sequence). The CDR3 region has the DNA TGTGCCACCAGCAGAGAGGGAGCGGGGGGGACCTACGAGCAGTACTTC. Residues: CATSREGAGGTYEQYF.

The V and J genes are TRBV7-9 and TRBJ1-1, with D perhaps TRBD1 (5 bases). Germline loops: CDR1 SEHNR, CDR2 FQNEAQ (reference sequence). The germline V and J ends were trimmed by 3 bases and 5 bases, with 10 bases remaining between them. This CDR3 comprises 13 residues. For the CDR3, the DNA is TGTGCCAGCAGCTTGGAGGGGATGACTGAAGCTTTCTTT. Residues: CASSLEGMTEAFF.

This clone was recorded a few times. This chain uses TRBV5-1 with TRBJ1-5; D not certain. Germline CDR1 SGHRS, CDR2 YFSETQ. The CDR3 consists of 15 residues. V was trimmed by 0 bases and J by 0 bases, leaving 7 bases between them. In nucleotides, the CDR3 is TGCGCCAGCAGCTTGGGGGCCTATAGCAATCAGCCCCAGCATTTT. Protein product: CASSLGAYSNQPQHF. The full variable domain, with the rest looked up from reference TRBV5-1 and TRBJ1-5, is KAGVTQTPRYLIKTRGQQVTLSCSPISGHRSVSWYQQTPGQGLQFLFEYFSETQRNKGNFPGRFSGRQFSNSRSEMNVSTLELGDSALYLCASSLGAYSNQPQHFGDGTRLSIL.

The chain has TRBV7-2 and TRBJ2-3, with 8 bases lining up with TRBD2. This CDR3 region has 16 residues. Looked up from germline, CDR1 is SGHTA and CDR2 is FQGNSA. The V gene end was trimmed by 5 bases and the J gene end by 5 bases; junction bases not matched to a gene: 12. The CDR3 DNA follows: TGTGCCAGCAGCCGAGGGCCGGGACTAGGGGTAGATACGCAGTATTTT. Translating it yields CASSRGPGLGVDTQYF.

The V gene is TRBV4-2, the J gene TRBJ1-2; 9 positions match TRBD1. In germline, CDR1 is LGHNA, CDR2 YNFKEQ. The CDR3 has 14 residues. Trimming cost V 5 bases and J 2 bases; bases outside gene matches: 3. CDR3 DNA sequence: TGTGCCAGCAGCGGGGGACAGGGCAACTATGGCTACACCTTC. This encodes CASSGGQGNYGYTF.

Here the CDR3 DNA reads TGTGCCAGCAGCGTAACCGGGGGCAATCAGCCCCAGCATTTT. Amino acids: CASSVTGGNQPQHF. V gene TRBV9 combines with J gene TRBJ1-5, with D hard to call. In germline, CDR1 is SGDLS, CDR2 YYNGEE. This CDR3 comprises 14 residues. Trimming took 1 base from V and 2 from J, leaving 7 bases between them.

V gene TRBV28 combines with J gene TRBJ2-7, with D tentatively TRBD1 or TRBD2 (7 bases each). The CDR3 contains 15 residues. The V gene's germline CDR1 is MDHEN and CDR2 SYDVKM. Trimming took off 3 bases at V and 3 bases at J, with 15 bases between the two ends. CDR3 DNA: TGTGCCAGCAGTTTTTGGCAGGGGGGGTACTACGAGCAGTACTTC. Protein product: CASSFWQGGYYEQYF.

This clone was counted only a few times. V and J are TRBV9 and TRBJ2-1, with 11 positions matching TRBD1. J was trimmed by 7 bases and V by 3 bases; bases with no gene match: 9. The germline V gene has CDR1 SGDLS and CDR2 YYNGEE. The CDR3 has 16 residues. CDR3 sequence: CASSATDRGHRNEQFF. The DNA for the CDR3 is TGTGCCAGCAGCGCGACGGACAGGGGGCATAGGAATGAGCAGTTCTTC.

This clone was recorded at least ten times. This chain connects TRBV4-1 to TRBJ2-7; 8 bases are a match to TRBD1. Germline CDR1 and CDR2: MGHRA and YSYEKL. This CDR3 contains 15 residues. The junction had 10 bases not matched to a gene; V was cut back by 4 bases and J by 5 bases. The CDR3 reads CASSPGQGGMNEQYF. The CDR3 coding sequence is TGCGCCAGCAGCCCCGGACAGGGAGGAATGAACGAGCAGTACTTC.

This clone has just a few counts. The chain employs TRBV15 and TRBJ2-5; tentative D call: TRBD1 (7 bases). Trimming took 5 bases from V and 5 from J, leaving 12 bases between them. From germline, CDR1 is LNHNV and CDR2 YYDKDF (reference sequence). The CDR3 consists of 13 residues. The CDR3: CATSPTGRETQYF. For the CDR3, the DNA is TGTGCCACCAGCCCGACAGGGAGGGAGACCCAGTACTTC. Full variable domain (remainder filled in from reference TRBV15 and TRBJ2-5): DAMVIQNPRYQVTQFGKPVTLSCSQTLNHNVMYWYQQKSSQAPKLLFHYYDKDFNNEADTPDNFQSRRPNTSFCFLDIRSPGLGDTAMYLCATSPTGRETQYFGPGTRLLVL.

V gene TRBV2 combines with J gene TRBJ1-5, with TRBD1 identical over 11 bases. The germline V gene has CDR1 SNHLY and CDR2 FYNNEI. The CDR3 is made up of 19 amino acids. The junction had 17 bases not matched to a gene; V was cut back by 4 bases and J by 6 bases. The CDR3 protein is CASSAPGQGARHRGQPQHF. CDR3 coding DNA: TGTGCCAGCAGTGCCCCAGGACAGGGGGCACGGCATCGGGGTCAGCCCCAGCATTTT.

This chain joins TRBV2 and TRBJ2-1; perhaps D is TRBD1 or TRBD2 (5 bases each). The CDR3 is 14 amino acids. Germline V gene lookup returns CDR1 SNHLY and CDR2 FYNNEI. Trimming took off 8 bases at V and 7 bases at J, with 18 bases between the two ends. CDR3 residues: CASYGLGPLNEQFF. CDR3 in DNA: TGTGCCAGCTATGGACTGGGACCTCTAAATGAGCAGTTCTTC.

The V call is TRBV6-1, the J call TRBJ1-2; no clear D gene. The V gene lost 3 bases and the J gene lost 4 bases, with 9 bases spanning the gap. The CDR3 runs 13 residues. The germline V gene encodes CDR1 MNHNS and CDR2 SASEGT. In nucleotides, the CDR3 is TGTGCCAGCAGTGACCACGGCGGCTATGGCTACACCTTC. This gives the protein CASSDHGGYGYTF.

The V call is TRBV30, the J call TRBJ2-3; D might be TRBD2 (5 bases). The CDR3 covers 16 residues. Germline V lookup: CDR1 GTSNPN, CDR2 SVGIG (reference sequence). Trimming removed 4 bases from V and 3 bases from J, with 20 bases in between. The CDR3 bases are TGTGCCTGGACGCCCCTCGCAGCGGTGGGAACAGATACGCAGTATTTT. Its translation: CAWTPLAAVGTDTQYF.

This clone was seen only a few times. CDR3 nucleotides: TGCAGCGTTGAACTCGACTCCGCCTACGAGCAGTACTTC. It encodes CSVELDSAYEQYF. This chain links TRBV29-1 with TRBJ2-7, with D unclear. In germline, CDR1 is SQVTM, CDR2 ANQGSEA. The CDR3 length is 13 residues. V lost 2 bases and J 2 bases, leaving 10 bases between the germline ends.